Listed below are T cell receptor beta chains from one sample, sequenced in a study of post-analysis software for immune sequencing data. TCRdb re-called the PCR reads through MiXCR, storing one row per CDR3 protein. The table includes roughly 700,000 distinct CDR3 sequences, 30% detected once. Source material: blood. Source of these receptors: a girl under 18 with multiple sclerosis. Both conserved end residues are part of each CDR3. Fields, in order: J gene, D gene, V gene, clone size, CDR3 protein, CDR3 DNA. D genes are given only for firm matches. Only some rows state a clone size, as once, few, many or a class for expanded clones.

TRBJ2-1 | - | TRBV3-1 | - | CASSQTGWQGRNEQFF | TGTGCCAGCAGCCAGACCGGGTGGCAGGGCAGGAATGAGCAGTTCTTC
TRBJ2-3 | - | TRBV12-3/TRBV12-4 | - | CANSLGGWGTDTQYF | TGTGCTAACAGCCTGGGGGGCTGGGGCACAGATACGCAGTATTTT
TRBJ1-1 | - | TRBV7-2 | few | CASSFASWGRNTEAFF | TGTGCCAGCAGCTTCGCATCTTGGGGGAGGAACACTGAAGCTTTCTTT
TRBJ2-7 | TRBD2 | TRBV15 | - | CATSREGLAGGDEQYF | TGTGCCACCAGCAGAGAGGGACTAGCGGGAGGTGACGAGCAGTACTTC
TRBJ2-1 | - | TRBV27 | few | CASSLLSTVHEQFF | TGTGCCAGCAGTTTGTTGTCGACAGTACATGAGCAGTTCTTC
TRBJ2-7 | TRBD2 | TRBV5-5 | few | CASSLVVFPAGGYEQYF | TGTGCCAGCAGCTTGGTGGTGTTCCCAGCGGGGGGATACGAGCAGTACTTC
TRBJ1-1 | - | TRBV7-9 | few | CASSQGHTEAFF | TGTGCCAGCAGCCAGGGACACACTGAAGCTTTCTTT
TRBJ2-7 | - | TRBV6-2/TRBV6-3 | few | CASSYVGSALSSYEQYF | TGTGCCAGCAGTTACGTCGGGTCAGCCCTTAGCTCCTACGAGCAGTACTTC
TRBJ1-4 | - | TRBV20-1 | - | CSADPRTTTNEKLFF | TGCAGTGCTGATCCACGTACCACAACTAATGAAAAACTGTTTTTT
TRBJ2-7 | TRBD1 | TRBV6-2/TRBV6-3 | many | CASRTPGTGLYEQYF | TGTGCCAGCAGAACCCCGGGGACAGGGTTGTACGAGCAGTACTTC
TRBJ1-4 | - | TRBV5-1 | - | CASSFTAGVEEKRFF | TGCGCCAGCAGCTTCACGGCGGGGGTTGAAGAAAAACGGTTTTTT
TRBJ2-5 | - | TRBV28 | - | CASTPWGSQETQYF | TGTGCCAGCACCCCATGGGGTAGCCAAGAGACCCAGTACTTC
TRBJ1-1 | - | TRBV7-9 | - | CASSRQDTEAFF | TGTGCCAGCAGCCGACAGGACACTGAAGCTTTCTTT
TRBJ2-7 | TRBD2 | TRBV20-1 | - | CSARAGGSLAYEQYF | TGCAGTGCTAGAGCGGGCGGGAGTCTCGCCTACGAGCAGTACTTC
TRBJ1-3 | - | TRBV5-1 | few | CASSPSGTHGNTIYF | TGCGCCAGCAGCCCGTCCGGGACCCACGGAAACACCATATATTTT
TRBJ2-3 | TRBD2 | TRBV20-1 | - | CSARASGDSTDTQYF | TGCAGTGCTAGAGCTAGCGGGGACAGCACAGATACGCAGTATTTT
TRBJ2-5 | - | TRBV4-1 | few | CASSQESGGNLQETQYF | TGCGCCAGCAGCCAAGAGAGCGGCGGTAACCTCCAAGAGACCCAGTACTTC
TRBJ2-1 | TRBD2 | TRBV5-1 | - | CASSLPAGGLSSYNEQFF | TGCGCCAGCAGCTTACCAGCGGGAGGGCTAAGCTCCTACAATGAGCAGTTCTTC
TRBJ2-3 | - | TRBV6-5 | few | CASNLLGPGEGTDTQYF | TGTGCCAGCAACCTCCTCGGTCCAGGGGAGGGCACAGATACGCAGTATTTT
TRBJ2-3 | - | TRBV20-1 | - | CSARDVRGGTDTQYF | TGCAGTGCTAGAGATGTAAGGGGGGGCACAGATACGCAGTATTTT
TRBJ2-1 | TRBD2 | TRBV28 | - | CAISSEREAYNEQFF | TGTGCCATCAGTTCTGAACGGGAGGCCTACAATGAGCAGTTCTTC
TRBJ1-2 | - | TRBV27 | few | CASSRTVRSNYGYTF | TGTGCCAGCAGCCGGACAGTTCGATCCAACTATGGCTACACCTTC
TRBJ1-4 | - | TRBV10-3 | - | CAISDSMGGGKLFF | TGTGCCATCAGTGACTCGATGGGAGGAGGAAAACTGTTTTTT
TRBJ2-5 | - | TRBV20-1 | few | CSAGGASPETQYF | TGCAGTGCAGGAGGGGCTAGCCCAGAGACCCAGTACTTC
TRBJ2-5 | - | TRBV7-9 | many | CASSFTGETQYF | TGTGCCAGCAGCTTTACAGGGGAGACCCAGTACTTC
TRBJ2-3 | - | TRBV6-2/TRBV6-3 | few | CASSYMAAGTDTQYF | TGTGCCAGCAGTTACATGGCGGCGGGCACAGATACGCAGTATTTT
TRBJ1-2 | TRBD1 | TRBV29-1 | - | CSVDRDRGSYGYTF | TGCAGCGTTGACCGGGACAGGGGGTCCTATGGCTACACCTTC
TRBJ2-5 | TRBD2 | TRBV7-8 | many | CASSPSGSETQYF | TGTGCCAGCAGCCCTAGCGGGAGTGAGACCCAGTACTTC
TRBJ1-2 | - | TRBV10-3 | - | CAISDIRTQNYGYTF | TGTGCCATCAGTGATATTCGGACACAAAACTATGGCTACACCTTC
TRBJ1-2 | - | TRBV5-1 | - | CASSIQGWTNYGYTF | TGCGCCAGCAGCATACAGGGATGGACTAACTATGGCTACACCTTC
TRBJ2-2 | - | TRBV29-1 | - | CSVVRTANTGELFF | TGCAGCGTTGTAAGGACGGCGAATACCGGGGAGCTGTTTTTT
TRBJ2-7 | - | TRBV3-1 | - | CASSQDAISYEQYF | TGTGCCAGCAGCCAAGATGCTATCTCCTACGAGCAGTACTTC
TRBJ2-3 | TRBD2 | TRBV5-1 | - | CTSSLVAGDYTQYF | TGCACCAGCAGCTTGGTCGCGGGAGACTATACGCAGTATTTT
TRBJ2-5 | TRBD2 | TRBV3-1 | few | CASSPGLAGAIRQETQYF | TGTGCCAGCAGCCCAGGACTAGCGGGTGCAATTCGACAAGAGACCCAGTACTTC
TRBJ2-7 | - | TRBV6-5 | - | CASSLTAISYEQYF | TGTGCCAGCAGTTTAACAGCGATTTCCTACGAGCAGTACTTC
TRBJ2-1 | TRBD2 | TRBV28 | few | CASTPRGAGGNFYNEQFF | TGTGCCAGCACCCCCAGGGGGGCGGGAGGGAACTTTTACAATGAGCAGTTCTTC
TRBJ2-7 | - | TRBV6-6 | few | CASSQGHEPYEQYF | TGTGCCAGCAGTCAAGGACACGAGCCCTACGAGCAGTACTTC